This TCR beta chain appears in the sequencing data of a study of blood T cell repertoires in COVID-19. Turning to the study itself: Acute and convalescent COVID-19 samples came from the United States, Italy and Spain. PBMCs, B-cell-depleted T cells, or T cells were the source of the cDNA or gDNA that made up the material.

Germline loops: CDR1 SGDLS, CDR2 YYNGEE. The CDR3 contains 14 residues. J gave up 4 bases and V 3 bases, and 5 bases lay outside the gene matches. Patients in Seattle were enrolled during active infection, then followed longitudinally. As processed by the authors: Nucleated cell number was recorded as an estimate derived from reference gene primer amplification. Clones were read by immunoSEQ multiplex PCR, and TCRdb kept only the in-frame ones, dropping some. The D gene and trimming were derived from the DNA, and the V and J assignments and clone size from that table. Here the sample spans about 320,000 clones, about 87% being singletons.

Source material: peripheral blood. This TCR was sampled from a woman aged 25 to 39 with COVID-19, enrolled during active disease. This sequence joins TRBV9 and TRBJ1-2, with TRBD1 matching 8 bases. The CDR3 coding sequence is TGTGCCAGCAGCGGGAGGACAGGGCCCTATGGCTACACCTTC. Amino acids: CASSGRTGPYGYTF.